Listed below are T cell receptor beta chains from one sample, sequenced in a study of blood T cell repertoires in COVID-19. Here immunoSEQ multiplex PCR was the method, and the copy in TCRdb shows in-frame clones only, minus some. The profile shows about 40,000 clones, roughly 84% of them singletons. Sample: peripheral blood. These receptors were collected from a woman in her 70s with acute or convalescent COVID-19. CDR3s include the opening cysteine and the closing phenylalanine or tryptophan. The D gene is left open where the match is weak. Only some rows state a clone size, as once, few, many or a class for expanded clones.

TRBJ2-1	-	-	TRBV7-6	16	CASSLGQAGLPNEQFF	TGTGCCAGCAGCTTAGGGCAGGCGGGCCTCCCTAATGAGCAGTTCTTC
TRBJ2-5	-	-	TRBV5-6	14	CASSPGHSQETQYF	TGTGCCAGCAGCCCAGGACATTCTCAAGAGACCCAGTACTTC
TRBJ2-3	-	TRBD2	TRBV30	18	CAWSALFTREKKTDTQYF	TGTGCCTGGAGTGCCCTTTTTACGCGGGAGAAAAAGACAGATACGCAGTATTTT
TRBJ1-5	few	TRBD1	TRBV5-5	15	CASSSDRGGNQPQHF	TGTGCCAGCAGCTCCGACAGGGGGGGCAATCAGCCCCAGCATTTT
TRBJ2-3	few	-	TRBV28	17	CASSLAKTGWDVNTQYF	TGTGCCAGCAGTTTAGCTAAAACAGGGTGGGATGTAAATACGCAGTATTTT
TRBJ2-1	-	-	TRBV2	11	CASTAYNEQFF	TGTGCCAGCACGGCCTACAATGAGCAGTTCTTC
TRBJ2-1	-	TRBD2	TRBV9	16	CASSVGTSGGYNEQFF	TGTGCCAGCAGCGTAGGTACTAGCGGGGGTTACAATGAGCAGTTCTTC
TRBJ2-7	-	TRBD2	TRBV19	15	CASSPFGLAGNEQYF	TGTGCCAGTAGTCCCTTCGGACTAGCGGGAAACGAGCAGTACTTC
TRBJ2-7	-	TRBD1	TRBV6-2/TRBV6-3	15	CASSSPGQGDYEQYF	TGTGCCAGCAGTTCACCGGGACAGGGCGACTACGAGCAGTACTTC
TRBJ2-1	-	TRBD2	TRBV7-8	18	CASSPRTAGGSTRDEQFF	TGTGCCAGCAGCCCGAGGACAGCGGGAGGGTCTACGAGGGATGAGCAGTTCTTC
TRBJ2-4	-	TRBD1	TRBV29-1	16	CSVEDQGQGFVNIQYF	TGCAGCGTTGAAGATCAAGGACAGGGATTCGTAAACATTCAGTACTTC
TRBJ2-3	-	TRBD2	TRBV19	16	CASSTGSGKGTDTQYF	TGTGCCAGTAGTACTGGAAGCGGGAAGGGCACAGATACGCAGTATTTT
TRBJ2-7	-	TRBD1	TRBV19	13	CASRSDRAHEQYF	TGTGCCAGTAGGAGTGACAGGGCCCACGAGCAGTACTTC
TRBJ2-7	-	TRBD1	TRBV7-3	13	CASSPGQGNEQYF	TGTGCCAGCAGCCCGGGACAGGGGAACGAGCAGTACTTC
TRBJ2-1	-	TRBD1	TRBV4-2	18	CASSQVSSAGGSVNEQFF	TGTGCCAGCAGCCAAGTTTCCTCGGCAGGGGGAAGTGTCAATGAGCAGTTCTTC
TRBJ2-3	-	-	TRBV6-5	14	CASSREFSTDTQYF	TGTGCCAGCAGTCGGGAATTTAGCACAGATACGCAGTATTTT
TRBJ2-3	-	TRBD2	TRBV5-1	18	CASSLMSSGRDPFYTQYF	TGCGCCAGCAGCTTGATGTCTAGCGGGAGGGACCCCTTCTATACGCAGTATTTT
TRBJ2-3	-	TRBD1	TRBV11-3	15	CASSLDPTGSDTQYF	TGTGCCAGCAGCTTAGACCCGACAGGGTCAGATACGCAGTATTTT
TRBJ1-5	-	TRBD1	TRBV7-8	15	CASSFLDRGMQPQHF	TGTGCCAGCAGCTTTCTGGACAGGGGAATGCAGCCCCAGCATTTT
TRBJ2-3	-	TRBD2	TRBV5-1	18	CASSTGLAGTRGTDTQYF	TGCGCCAGCAGCACGGGACTAGCGGGAACCCGGGGCACAGATACGCAGTATTTT
TRBJ2-1	few	TRBD1	TRBV27	16	CASRSRGTGVYNEQFF	TGTGCCAGCAGAAGTCGTGGGACAGGGGTCTACAATGAGCAGTTCTTC
TRBJ1-6	-	-	TRBV18	16	CASSPGWAEQDSPLHF	TGTGCCAGCTCACCAGGTTGGGCTGAACAGGATTCACCCCTCCACTTT
TRBJ1-2	-	-	TRBV30	12	CAWKEGLGGYTF	TGTGCCTGGAAGGAGGGGTTGGGTGGCTACACCTTC
TRBJ2-1	-	TRBD1	TRBV10-3	14	CAISPGTGIIEQFF	TGTGCCATCAGTCCCGGGACAGGGATAATTGAGCAGTTCTTC
TRBJ2-1	-	-	TRBV9	13	CASSSGFHNEQFF	TGTGCCAGCAGCTCAGGGTTCCACAATGAGCAGTTCTTC
TRBJ2-1	-	-	TRBV7-6	14	CASSLAGDYNEQFF	TGTGCCAGCAGCTTAGCGGGCGACTACAATGAGCAGTTCTTC
TRBJ2-3	-	TRBD2	TRBV25-1	15	CASSESSGSSDTQYF	TGTGCCAGCAGTGAATCGAGCGGGAGTTCAGATACGCAGTATTTT
TRBJ1-6	-	TRBD1	TRBV5-1	15	CASSVYRGDYSPLHF	TGCGCCAGCAGCGTATACAGGGGGGACTATTCACCCCTCCACTTT
TRBJ1-4	-	-	TRBV28	14	CASSQQGGNVKLFF	TGTGCCAGCAGCCAACAGGGAGGGAATGTAAAACTGTTTTTT
TRBJ2-4	-	TRBD1	TRBV11-3	17	CASSARQGTIAKNIQYF	TGTGCCAGCAGCGCCAGACAGGGAACGATAGCCAAAAACATTCAGTACTTC
TRBJ2-1	-	TRBD2	TRBV6-4	15	CASSRRLASYNEQFF	TGTGCCAGCAGTAGGAGACTAGCGTCCTACAATGAGCAGTTCTTC
TRBJ2-1	-	-	TRBV7-2	15	CASSFQLSSYNEQFF	TGTGCCAGCAGCTTTCAACTTTCCTCCTACAATGAGCAGTTCTTC
TRBJ1-4	-	TRBD1	TRBV5-1	14	CASSNQGAVEKLFF	TGCGCCAGCAGCAACCAGGGGGCAGTTGAAAAACTGTTTTTT
TRBJ2-6	-	-	TRBV28	15	CASSGGGAGANVLTF	TGTGCCAGCAGTGGCGGCGGGGCTGGGGCCAACGTCCTGACTTTC
TRBJ2-6	few	-	TRBV27	13	CASSRSGANVLTF	TGTGCCAGCAGTCGCTCTGGGGCCAACGTCCTGACTTTC
TRBJ2-3	-	TRBD2	TRBV11-3	15	CASSIGRAGTDTQYF	TGTGCCAGCAGCATCGGGAGGGCGGGCACAGATACGCAGTATTTT
TRBJ2-1	-	-	TRBV12-3/TRBV12-4	11	CASSRSDEQFF	TGTGCCAGCAGCCGAAGCGATGAGCAGTTCTTC
TRBJ2-3	-	-	TRBV6-4	13	CASSGSLADTQYF	TGTGCCAGCAGTGGTAGCTTGGCGGATACGCAGTATTTT
TRBJ1-1	-	-	TRBV7-9	14	CASSPHGPNTEAFF	TGTGCCAGCAGCCCTCATGGGCCGAACACTGAAGCTTTCTTT
TRBJ2-7	-	-	TRBV19	15	CASSMRGQGIYEQYF	TGTGCCAGTAGTATGAGAGGCCAGGGGATCTACGAGCAGTACTTC
TRBJ2-7	once	-	TRBV15	17	CATSRDKQGLLSYEQYF	TGTGCCACCAGCAGAGATAAGCAGGGCCTACTGTCCTACGAGCAGTACTTC
TRBJ2-3	-	TRBD2	TRBV11-1	16	CASSWVTSGSADTQYF	TGTGCCAGCAGCTGGGTGACTAGCGGGAGCGCAGATACGCAGTATTTT
TRBJ2-7	-	TRBD1	TRBV6-5	15	CASSLRDRGYYEQYF	TGTGCCAGCAGTTTGAGGGACAGGGGCTATTACGAGCAGTACTTC
TRBJ2-6	-	-	TRBV3-1/TRBV3-2	18	CASSGAVPVFSGANVLTF	TGTGCCAGCAGTGGGGCCGTGCCCGTCTTCTCTGGGGCCAACGTCCTGACTTTC
TRBJ1-1	-	-	TRBV14	17	CASSHHWSQSLNTEAFF	TGTGCCAGCAGCCACCATTGGAGCCAATCACTTAACACTGAAGCTTTCTTT
TRBJ2-3	-	TRBD2	TRBV7-2	19	CASIDSAQWGGRATDTQYF	TGTGCCAGCATCGATTCGGCTCAGTGGGGCGGGAGGGCCACAGATACGCAGTATTTT
TRBJ1-2	-	-	TRBV12-3/TRBV12-4	11	CASRQSHGYTF	TGTGCCAGCAGACAATCCCATGGCTACACCTTC
TRBJ1-1	-	TRBD1	TRBV6-2/TRBV6-3	17	CASSWNRGKVGNTEAFF	TGTGCCAGCAGTTGGAACAGGGGAAAGGTGGGCAACACTGAAGCTTTCTTT
TRBJ2-7	-	TRBD1	TRBV28	16	CASSHQDRFRSWRQYF	TGTGCCAGCAGCCATCAGGACAGGTTCCGGTCTTGGCGGCAGTACTTC
TRBJ2-1	few	-	TRBV5-1	16	CASSTLGRVSYNEQFF	TGCGCCAGCAGCACCCTTGGCAGGGTAAGCTACAATGAGCAGTTCTTC
TRBJ2-5	-	-	TRBV7-2	13	CASAAGPRETQYF	TGTGCCAGCGCGGCGGGACCGCGGGAGACCCAGTACTTC
TRBJ2-1	-	TRBD2	TRBV5-1	17	CASSLLAGLSSYNEQFF	TGCGCCAGCAGTCTCCTAGCGGGATTGAGCTCCTACAATGAGCAGTTCTTC
TRBJ1-1	-	TRBD1	TRBV3-1/TRBV3-2	16	CASSQDGTGMNTEAFF	TGTGCCAGCAGCCAAGATGGGACAGGGATGAACACTGAAGCTTTCTTT
TRBJ1-5	-	TRBD1	TRBV5-6	15	CASSNRDRVGQPQHF	TGTGCCAGCAGCAACCGGGACAGGGTGGGTCAGCCCCAGCATTTT
TRBJ2-3	-	-	TRBV3-1/TRBV3-2	18	CASSLLGGGQGGTDTQYF	TGTGCCAGCAGCTTACTCGGCGGAGGGCAGGGTGGGACAGATACGCAGTATTTT